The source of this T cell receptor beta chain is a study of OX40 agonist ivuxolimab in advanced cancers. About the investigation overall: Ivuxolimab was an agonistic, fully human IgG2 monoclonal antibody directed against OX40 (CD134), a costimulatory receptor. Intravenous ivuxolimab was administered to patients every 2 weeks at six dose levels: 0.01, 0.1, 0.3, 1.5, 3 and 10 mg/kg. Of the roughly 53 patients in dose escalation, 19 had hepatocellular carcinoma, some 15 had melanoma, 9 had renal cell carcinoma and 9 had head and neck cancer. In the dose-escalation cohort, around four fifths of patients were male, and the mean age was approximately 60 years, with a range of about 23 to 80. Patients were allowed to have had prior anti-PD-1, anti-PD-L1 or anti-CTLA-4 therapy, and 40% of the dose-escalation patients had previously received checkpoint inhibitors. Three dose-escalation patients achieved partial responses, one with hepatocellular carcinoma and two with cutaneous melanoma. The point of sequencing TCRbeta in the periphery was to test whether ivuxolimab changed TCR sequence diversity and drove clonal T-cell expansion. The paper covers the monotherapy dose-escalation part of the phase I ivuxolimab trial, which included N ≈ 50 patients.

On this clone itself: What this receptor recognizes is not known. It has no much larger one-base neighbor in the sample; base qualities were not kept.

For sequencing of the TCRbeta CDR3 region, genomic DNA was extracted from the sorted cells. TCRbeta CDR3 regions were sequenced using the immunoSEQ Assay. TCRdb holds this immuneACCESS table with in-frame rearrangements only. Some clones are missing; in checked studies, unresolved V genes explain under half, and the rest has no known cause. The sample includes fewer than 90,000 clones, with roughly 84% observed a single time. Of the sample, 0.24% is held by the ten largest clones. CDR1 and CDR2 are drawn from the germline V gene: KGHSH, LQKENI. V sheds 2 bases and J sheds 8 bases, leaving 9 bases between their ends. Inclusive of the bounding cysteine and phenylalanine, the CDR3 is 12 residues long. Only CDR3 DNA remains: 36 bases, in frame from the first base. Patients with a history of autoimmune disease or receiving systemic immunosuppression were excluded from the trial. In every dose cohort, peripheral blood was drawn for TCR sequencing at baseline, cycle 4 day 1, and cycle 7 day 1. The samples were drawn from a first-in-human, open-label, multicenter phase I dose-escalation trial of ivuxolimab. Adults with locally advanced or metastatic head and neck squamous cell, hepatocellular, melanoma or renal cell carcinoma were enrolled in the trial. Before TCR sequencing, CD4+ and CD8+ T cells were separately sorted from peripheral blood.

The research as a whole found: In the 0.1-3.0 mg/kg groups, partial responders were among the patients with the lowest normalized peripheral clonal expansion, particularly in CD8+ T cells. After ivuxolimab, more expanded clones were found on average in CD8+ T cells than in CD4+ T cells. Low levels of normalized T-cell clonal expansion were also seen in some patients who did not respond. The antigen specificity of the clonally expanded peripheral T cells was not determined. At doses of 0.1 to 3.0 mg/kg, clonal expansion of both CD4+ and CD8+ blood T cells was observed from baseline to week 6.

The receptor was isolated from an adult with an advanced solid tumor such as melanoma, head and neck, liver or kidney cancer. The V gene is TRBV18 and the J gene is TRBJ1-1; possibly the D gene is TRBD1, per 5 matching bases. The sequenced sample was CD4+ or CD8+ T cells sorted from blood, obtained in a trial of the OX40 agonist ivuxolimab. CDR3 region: CASSPKGLEAFF. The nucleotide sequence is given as TGTGCCAGCTCACCAAAGGGACTGGAAGCTTTCTTT.